The 8 T cell receptor beta chains reported below all come from one sample, sequenced in a study of graft-versus-host responses after intestinal transplantation. The table came from immunoSEQ multiplex PCR; TCRdb's copy has only in-frame clones and leaves some out. The sample holds over 14,000 clones, around 95% seen once. This specimen was PBMCs, taken 9 days after transplant. Receptors originate from a human patient who received an intestinal transplant, so some T cells may come from the graft donor.

This chain joins TRBV27 and TRBJ2-4; possibly TRBD2 for D (6 bases). The CDR3 is 16 amino acids. Germline lookup yields CDR1 MNHEY and CDR2 SMNVEV (reference sequence). V lost 3 bases and J lost 5, with 17 bases in between. This CDR3 reads CASSFGRVGGENIQYF. The CDR3 region has the DNA TGTGCCAGCAGTTTTGGAAGGGTCGGCGGGGAAAACATTCAGTACTTC.

The V and J genes are TRBV27 and TRBJ1-2; TRBD1 might be the D (6 bases). Germline values: CDR1 MNHEY, CDR2 SMNVEV (reference sequence). The CDR3 contains 13 residues. The V and J ends lost 2 bases and 6 bases respectively, with 10 bases between them. The CDR3: CASSLGRGDGYTF. The DNA of the CDR3 is TGTGCCAGCAGTTTAGGCAGGGGAGATGGCTACACCTTC.

The J gene is TRBJ2-2, the V gene TRBV6-1, with D possibly TRBD1 on 6 matching bases. Germline loops: CDR1 MNHNS, CDR2 SASEGT. V was pared by 6 bases and J by 1 base, with 12 bases between. CDR3 length: 15 amino acids. CDR3 nucleotides: TGTGCCAGCAGCCCGTGGACAGTGAACACCGGGGAGCTGTTTTTT. Protein: CASSPWTVNTGELFF.

The J gene is TRBJ2-1, the V gene TRBV27, with D unresolved. Germline-derived CDR1 and CDR2 are MNHEY and SMNVEV (reference sequence). Trimming left V 4 bases short and J 1 base short, with 5 bases between. The CDR3 runs to 13 residues. The CDR3 here is CASSWASYNEQFF. CDR3 sequence (DNA): TGTGCCAGCAGTTGGGCATCCTACAATGAGCAGTTCTTC.

The chain is built from TRBV5-1 and TRBJ2-6, with a tentative D call TRBD1 (5 bases). The germline CDR1 and CDR2 sequences are SGHRS and YFSETQ. V lost 0 bases to trimming and J lost 0 bases, with 10 bases between them. The CDR3 has 17 residues. This CDR3 reads CASSLATGRSGANVLTF. The CDR3 region has the DNA TGCGCCAGCAGCTTGGCCACAGGCCGCTCTGGGGCCAACGTCCTGACTTTC.

V gene TRBV27 combines with J gene TRBJ2-3; D is uncertain. V lost 6 bases, J lost 6 bases, and 13 bases lay in between. This CDR3 spans 13 amino acids. CDR1 is MNHEY, CDR2 SMNVEV, per germline (reference sequence). The CDR3 DNA follows: TGTGCCAGCAGCCTGGTCATGGGCGATACGCAGTATTTT. Its translation is CASSLVMGDTQYF.

J is TRBJ1-5 and V is TRBV7-2, with D perhaps TRBD1 (6 bases). This CDR3 has 16 amino acids. The ends were cut back, 3 bases at V and 0 bases at J, with 12 bases in the middle. CDR1 SGHTA and CDR2 FQGNSA come from the germline V gene. The CDR3 nucleotides read TGTGCCAGCAGCTTTCCAGGGGCCAGTAGCAATCAGCCCCAGCATTTT. Amino acid sequence: CASSFPGASSNQPQHF.

This chain connects TRBV27 to TRBJ2-3; 7 bases align to TRBD2. The CDR3 has 20 amino acids. Trimming took 1 base from V and 2 from J; bases not matched to a gene: 18. CDR1 is MNHEY and CDR2 is SMNVEV in the germline V gene (reference sequence). The CDR3 loop is CASSLFYIRSASGPTDTQYF. CDR3 in DNA: TGTGCCAGCAGTTTATTTTATATTCGGTCGGCTAGCGGCCCCACAGATACGCAGTATTTT.